A single sample gave rise to the 18 T cell receptor beta chains below, sequenced in a study of brain metastases from non-small cell lung cancer. TCRdb's copy holds only in-frame clones and misses some; the assay was immunoSEQ multiplex PCR. Seen here are 2,500 or so clones, 75% to 85% observed once, and the top ten hold around 5%. Sequencing was done on a sample of primary lung tumor tissue. The source of these receptors is a donor older than 35 with non-small cell lung cancer.

The rearrangement links TRBV10-3 to TRBJ2-3; the match to TRBD1 covers 9 bases. CDR1 is ENHRY, CDR2 SYGVKD, per germline. The CDR3 runs to 15 residues. The J segment lost 3 bases and the V segment lost 8 bases, leaving 9 bases of the junction unmatched. This CDR3 is CAISPPGQGTDTQYF. The CDR3 nucleotides are TGTGCCATCTCCCCACCGGGACAGGGAACAGATACGCAGTATTTT.

The V call is TRBV5-6, the J call TRBJ1-2; the D gene is possibly TRBD1 (5 bases). This CDR3 contains 14 residues. V was cut by 0 bases and J by 3 bases, with 9 bases left in between. Germline V gives CDR1 SGHDT, CDR2 YYEEEE. Here the CDR3 reads CASSLVSGHYGYTF. CDR3 DNA sequence: TGTGCCAGCAGCTTGGTTTCAGGGCACTATGGCTACACCTTC. Full variable domain (missing parts from reference TRBV5-6 and TRBJ1-2): DAGVTQSPTHLIKTRGQQVTLRCSPKSGHDTVSWYQQALGQGPQFIFQYYEEEERQRGNFPDRFSGHQFPNYSSELNVNALLLGDSALYLCASSLVSGHYGYTFGSGTRLTVV.

This chain joins TRBV28 and TRBJ2-2, with D maybe TRBD2 (7 bases). The CDR3 runs to 15 residues. V was pared by 7 bases and J by 0 bases, with 12 bases between. Germline V gene sequence: CDR1 MDHEN, CDR2 SYDVKM. CDR3 amino acids: CASTVGGPNTGELFF. CDR3 coding DNA: TGTGCCAGCACTGTCGGGGGGCCGAACACCGGGGAGCTGTTTTTT.

The chain links TRBV5-1 to TRBJ2-1; 7 nucleotides match TRBD2. This CDR3 spans 15 amino acids. Unmatched junction bases numbered 7, after V lost 4 bases and J lost 3 bases. Germline lookup yields CDR1 SGHRS and CDR2 YFSETQ. CDR3 nucleotide sequence: TGCGCCAGCAGCCCCCCTAGCGGAGACTACAATGAGCAGTTCTTC. Protein: CASSPPSGDYNEQFF.

DNA of the CDR3: TGTGCCAGCAGTGAAACCCCGACAGGGACTGGAAACACCATATATTTT. Protein product: CASSETPTGTGNTIYF. The J gene is TRBJ1-3, the V gene TRBV6-1, with 7 nucleotides matching TRBD1. Germline-derived CDR1 and CDR2 are MNHNS and SASEGT. With V trimmed by 2 bases and J by 2 bases, 6 bases remained unmatched. The CDR3 sequence is 16 residues long.

The chain is built from TRBV18 and TRBJ1-1; D may be TRBD1 (6 bases). V lost 4 bases, J lost 3 bases, and 12 bases lay in between. This CDR3 comprises 14 residues. Germline lookup yields CDR1 KGHSH and CDR2 LQKENI. The CDR3 bases are TGTGCCAGCTCACGGGGGCGAGGTTACACTGAAGCTTTCTTT. Encoded protein: CASSRGRGYTEAFF.

The chain has TRBV9 and TRBJ1-2, with TRBD1 as a possible D gene (6 bases). This CDR3 region has 15 residues. From germline, CDR1 is SGDLS and CDR2 YYNGEE. Trimming removed 3 bases at V and 7 bases at J, with 19 bases between. The DNA of the CDR3 is TGTGCCAGCAGCGAGGGGGGGATCCGAAAGGGTGGCTACACCTTC. Translating it yields CASSEGGIRKGGYTF.

The chain combines TRBV6-1 with TRBJ2-3; D is ambiguous. The CDR3 is 13 amino acids. The V gene's germline CDR1 is MNHNS and CDR2 SASEGT. V was trimmed by 1 base and J by 2 bases, leaving 4 bases between them. The CDR3 bases are TGTGCCAGCAGTGAAGGCATCACAGATACGCAGTATTTT. Protein sequence: CASSEGITDTQYF.

The gene calls are TRBV5-4 and TRBJ2-1, with 8 nucleotides matching TRBD2. V was pared by 4 bases and J by 7 bases, with 13 bases of the junction left unmatched. The CDR3 covers 16 residues. The germline V gene encodes CDR1 SGHNT and CDR2 YYREEE (reference sequence). The chain's CDR3 is CASSVAGAGVWNEQFF. In DNA form, the CDR3 reads TGTGCCAGCAGCGTTGCTGGAGCGGGAGTATGGAATGAGCAGTTCTTC.

This chain links TRBV6-5 with TRBJ1-1; TRBD1 matches 11 bases. The germline gives CDR1 MNHEY, CDR2 SVGAGI. This CDR3 has 14 residues. Germline trimming cut 7 bases from V and 3 bases from J; bases unmatched to any gene: 4. The DNA of the CDR3 is TGTGCCAGCACCCCGGGACAGGGGGACACTGAAGCTTTCTTT. Protein product: CASTPGQGDTEAFF.

This rearrangement joins TRBV15 to TRBJ2-5, with TRBD1 identical over 12 bases. The germline V gene has CDR1 LNHNV and CDR2 YYDKDF (reference sequence). With V trimmed by 5 bases and J by 4 bases, 5 bases remained unmatched. The CDR3 consists of 15 residues. CDR3: CATSPPGQGAETQYF. The CDR3 DNA follows: TGTGCCACCAGCCCACCGGGACAGGGGGCAGAGACCCAGTACTTC.

This chain links TRBV6-5 with TRBJ2-3; no firm D call. The germline V gene has CDR1 MNHEY and CDR2 SVGAGI. The CDR3 contains 14 residues. V was cut by 2 bases and J by 0 bases, with 6 bases left in between. DNA of the CDR3: TGTGCCAGCAGTTACGCAAGGAGCACAGATACGCAGTATTTT. This translates into CASSYARSTDTQYF.

The V call is TRBV12-3 or TRBV12-4, the J call TRBJ2-2; D call uncertain. The CDR3 runs to 13 residues. The germline V and J ends were trimmed by 7 bases and 7 bases, with 13 bases remaining between them. The CDR3 DNA reads TGTGCCAGCACTTCAACCGAGATCGGGGAGCTGTTTTTT. Amino acids: CASTSTEIGELFF.

In this sample, this clone turned up once. A much larger clone differs from this one at a single base, so this may be a read error. Other DNA sequences within the sample encode an identical CDR3. The rearrangement links TRBV19 to TRBJ1-1; no firm D call. CDR1 LNHDA and CDR2 SQIVND come from the germline V gene (reference sequence). This CDR3 contains 13 residues. Between the trimmed V and J ends, which lost 5 bases and 2 bases, there was a span of 9 bases. The CDR3 DNA reads as TGTGCCAGTAGTCTTCTCTTAAACACTGAAGCTTTCTTT. As protein: CASSLLLNTEAFF.

The chain is built from TRBV6-1 and TRBJ1-5; TRBD1 is a possible D gene (6 bases). CDR1 and CDR2 (germline): MNHNS, SASEGT. The V and J ends lost 2 bases and 4 bases respectively, with 12 bases between them. The CDR3 runs 15 residues. The CDR3 spells CASSEIGTSNQPQHF. CDR3 nucleotide sequence: TGTGCCAGCAGTGAAATCGGGACAAGTAATCAGCCCCAGCATTTT.

The sample holds one count of this clone. A much larger clone differs by one base, so this may be a read error. The V call is TRBV14, the J call TRBJ1-3; D is uncertain. The CDR3 runs to 16 residues. Germline V CDR1 and CDR2: SGHDN, FVKESK. For the CDR3, the DNA is TGTGCCAGCAGCCAAGGCCCAGTGATCTCTGAAAACACCATATATTTT. Its translation is CASSQGPVISENTIYF.

The chain links TRBV6-5 to TRBJ1-2; D might be TRBD1 (5 bases). Looked up from germline, CDR1 is MNHEY and CDR2 is SVGAGI. This CDR3 has 13 residues. The CDR3 reads CLTHRTMGYGYTF. The CDR3 DNA is TGTCTAACCCACAGGACAATGGGCTATGGCTACACCTTC.

V is TRBV7-3 and J is TRBJ2-5; a possible D gene is TRBD1 (5 bases). The germline V and J ends were trimmed by 5 bases and 5 bases, with 12 bases remaining between them. This CDR3 is built from 13 residues. CDR1 is SGHTA, CDR2 FQGTGA, per germline. The chain's CDR3 is CASSATVSETQYF. DNA of the CDR3: TGTGCCAGCAGCGCGACAGTTTCGGAGACCCAGTACTTC.